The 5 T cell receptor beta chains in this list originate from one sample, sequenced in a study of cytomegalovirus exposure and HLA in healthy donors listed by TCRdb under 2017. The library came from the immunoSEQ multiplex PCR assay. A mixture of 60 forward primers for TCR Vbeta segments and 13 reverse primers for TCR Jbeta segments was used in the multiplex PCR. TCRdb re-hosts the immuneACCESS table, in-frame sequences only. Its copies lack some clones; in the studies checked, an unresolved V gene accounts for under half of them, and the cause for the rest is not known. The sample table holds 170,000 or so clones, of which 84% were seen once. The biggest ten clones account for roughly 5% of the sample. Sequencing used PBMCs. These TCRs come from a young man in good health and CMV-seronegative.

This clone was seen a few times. CDR3 sequence: CASTTVGVWNYGYTF. The CDR3 nucleotides are TGTGCCAGCACCACGGTAGGGGTGTGGAACTATGGCTACACCTTC. The chain joins TRBV5-6 to TRBJ1-2, with D possibly being TRBD1 (5 bases). V lost 6 bases, J lost 2 bases, and 17 bases lay in between. CDR1 is SGHDT and CDR2 is YYEEEE in the germline V gene. This CDR3 is built from 15 residues.

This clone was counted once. The CDR3 is CSVVRSGDGDGYTF. CDR3 sequence (DNA): TGCAGCGTTGTTCGTTCGGGGGACGGCGATGGCTACACCTTC. The V call is TRBV29-1, the J call TRBJ1-2, with a weak D call TRBD1 (5 bases). With 4 bases removed from V and 6 bases from J, the gap between germline ends came to 18 bases. The V gene's germline CDR1 is SQVTM and CDR2 ANQGSEA. This CDR3 has 14 residues.

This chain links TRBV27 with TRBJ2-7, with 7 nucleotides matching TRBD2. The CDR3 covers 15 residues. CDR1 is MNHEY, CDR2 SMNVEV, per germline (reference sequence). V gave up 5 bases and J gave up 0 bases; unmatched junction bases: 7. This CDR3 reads CASSPRTRISYEQYF. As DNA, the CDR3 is TGTGCCAGCAGTCCACGGACTAGGATCTCCTACGAGCAGTACTTC.

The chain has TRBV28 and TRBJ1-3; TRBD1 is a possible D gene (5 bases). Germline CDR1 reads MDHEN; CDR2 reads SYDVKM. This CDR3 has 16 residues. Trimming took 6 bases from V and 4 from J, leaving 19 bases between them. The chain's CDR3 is CASSQTSAGRGNTIYF. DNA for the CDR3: TGTGCCAGCAGCCAAACCTCAGCAGGGAGGGGAAACACCATATATTTT.

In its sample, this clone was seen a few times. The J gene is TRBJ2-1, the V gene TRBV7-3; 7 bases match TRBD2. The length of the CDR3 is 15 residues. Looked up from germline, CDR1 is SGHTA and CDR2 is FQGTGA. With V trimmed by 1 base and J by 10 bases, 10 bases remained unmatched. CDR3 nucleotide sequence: TGTGCCAGCAGCTTAAAGGGGTGGGACTATGACGAGCAGTTCTTC. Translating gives CASSLKGWDYDEQFF.